These 4 T cell receptor beta chains were all obtained from the same sample, sequenced in a study of human T cells and chemical hapten exposure. TCRdb re-derived calls from the RACE reads in MiXCR, one entry per CDR3 protein. Of a few hundred thousand distinct CDR3 sequences in the sample, approximately 5% are singletons; the top ten hold about 8.7%. Noted time point: pre-sensitization, week 0. The treatment is: therapeutic diphenylcyclopropenone sensitization with weekly scalp DPC. Sequenced here: whole blood, sampled in connection with sensitization to the hapten diphenylcyclopropenone (DPC). The receptors shown here come from a woman between 18 and 30 years old with alopecia areata. Some clones in this sample may be carry-over from other donors' samples.

This clonotype has a count of ten or more. The V call is TRBV4-2, the J call TRBJ2-6; D unclear. Germline CDR1 and CDR2: LGHNA and YNFKEQ. The CDR3 consists of 20 residues. Trimming took 0 bases from V and 0 from J, leaving 18 bases between them. DNA for the CDR3: TGTGCCAGCAGCCAAGATAGAGACGGCTTGACCCCCTCTGGGGCCAACGTCCTGACTTTC. It translates to CASSQDRDGLTPSGANVLTF.

This clonotype has a handful of counts. This chain joins TRBV15 and TRBJ1-4; D is ambiguous. The V and J ends lost 7 bases and 8 bases respectively, with 17 bases between them. Germline V gives CDR1 LNHNV, CDR2 YYDKDF (reference sequence). This CDR3 comprises 14 residues. CDR3 loop: CATTEGGRTEKLFF. The DNA of the CDR3 is TGTGCCACCACGGAGGGTGGGAGAACGGAAAAACTGTTTTTT. The full variable domain, in which reference TRBV15 and TRBJ1-4 provide the parts outside the CDR3, is DAMVIQNPRYQVTQFGKPVTLSCSQTLNHNVMYWYQQKSSQAPKLLFHYYDKDFNNEADTPDNFQSRRPNTSFCFLDIRSPGLGDTAMYLCATTEGGRTEKLFFGSGTQLSVL.

This clonotype was recorded a few times. The gene calls are TRBV27 and TRBJ2-3; D is unclear. V was trimmed by 7 bases and J by 4 bases, leaving 21 bases between them. Germline CDR1 reads MNHEY; CDR2 reads SMNVEV (reference sequence). The CDR3 runs to 16 residues. CDR3 coding DNA: TGTGCCAGCAAGCCCCTTGGCGCTAGACGAGCAGATACGCAGTATTTT. It encodes CASKPLGARRADTQYF.

V usage is TRBV29-1 and J usage is TRBJ2-3, with D possibly being TRBD1 or TRBD2 (5 bases each). The CDR3 contains 14 residues. V was cut by 7 bases and J by 4 bases, with 18 bases left in between. CDR1 and CDR2 (germline): SQVTM, ANQGSEA. The CDR3 sequence: CSAKEGINPDTQYF. CDR3 in DNA: TGCAGCGCCAAAGAGGGGATCAACCCAGATACGCAGTATTTT.